A single sample is the source of the 28 T cell receptor beta chains below, sequenced in a study of shared clonotypes between healthy human individuals. This table comes from immunoSEQ multiplex PCR, and its TCRdb copy is limited to in-frame clones, with some not included. The table has about 960,000 clones, approximately 80% seen once; the top ten hold over 1.3%. The sequencing input was memory CD4+ T cells sorted from blood. As to subset: CD45RA-negative fraction. These receptors were collected from a man between 18 and 29 years old in good health.

This clone came up once. V gene TRBV7-8 combines with J gene TRBJ1-4; 9 bases are shared with TRBD1. Germline assignment: CDR1 SGHVS and CDR2 FQNEAQ. The CDR3 has 14 amino acids. The V segment lost 6 bases and the J segment 8 bases; nucleotides outside the gene matches: 7. DNA of the CDR3: TGTGCCAGCAGTCCGACAGGGGGGAGGGAAAAACTGTTTTTT. This codes for CASSPTGGREKLFF.

The chain employs TRBV5-6 and TRBJ1-2; D gene ambiguous. The CDR3 length is 14 residues. CDR1 is SGHDT, CDR2 YYEEEE, per germline. V lost 0 bases and J 5 bases, leaving 11 bases between the germline ends. CDR3 sequence reads: CASSLGDIKYGYTF. The CDR3 DNA follows: TGTGCCAGCAGCTTGGGAGACATTAAATATGGCTACACCTTC.

This clone occurred a few times. Additional DNA sequences in this sample encode the identical CDR3. The rearrangement uses TRBV11-2 and TRBJ1-1; D gene uncertain. Trimming stripped 3 bases from V and 1 base from J, with 6 bases between. Looked up from germline, CDR1 is SGHAT and CDR2 is FQNNGV. The CDR3 has 13 residues. CDR3 nucleotides: TGTGCCAGCAGCTTTGGAGGGAACACTGAAGCTTTCTTT. It encodes CASSFGGNTEAFF.

The chain joins TRBV28 to TRBJ1-5, with D unresolved. Trimming cost V 3 bases and J 4 bases, with 16 bases left between them. This CDR3 has 16 residues. CDR1 is MDHEN and CDR2 is SYDVKM in the germline V gene. CDR3: CASSFFGSWGNQPQHF. CDR3 DNA sequence: TGTGCCAGCAGTTTCTTCGGGTCCTGGGGAAATCAGCCCCAGCATTTT.

Worth noting for this clone: Other DNA sequences in this specimen translate into the identical CDR3. The gene calls are TRBV18 and TRBJ2-7, with D possibly being TRBD1 (6 bases). CDR1 KGHSH and CDR2 LQKENI come from the germline V gene. The CDR3 consists of 13 residues. V lost 3 bases to trimming and J lost 2 bases, with 8 bases between them. CDR3: CASSPGQPYEQYF. CDR3 in DNA: TGTGCCAGCTCACCCGGACAGCCCTACGAGCAGTACTTC. The complete variable domain, with remaining parts taken from reference TRBV18 and TRBJ2-7, reads NAGVMQNPRHLVRRRGQEARLRCSPMKGHSHVYWYRQLPEEGLKFMVYLQKENIIDESGMPKERFSAEFPKEGPSILRIQQVVRGDSAAYFCASSPGQPYEQYFGPGTRLTVT.

The CDR3 DNA is TGTGCCAGCAGTGAGTTTTGGGGGACAGGAGAAGAGACCCAGTACTTC. Its protein product is CASSEFWGTGEETQYF. The rearrangement links TRBV6-1 to TRBJ2-5; TRBD1 matches at 8 bases. This CDR3 is 16 amino acids long. CDR1 and CDR2 (germline): MNHNS, SASEGT. The ends lost 3 bases at V and 3 bases at J; junction bases unmatched: 9.

The chain has TRBV28 and TRBJ2-7; no firm D call. Germline assignment: CDR1 MDHEN and CDR2 SYDVKM. Trimming removed 8 bases from V and 12 bases from J, with 23 bases in between. The CDR3 has 13 residues. The CDR3 sequence is CASYPREPLKTYF. CDR3 DNA sequence: TGTGCCAGCTATCCCCGTGAACCGCTTAAGACGTACTTC.

The genes are TRBV6-5 and TRBJ1-2, with 7 nucleotides matching TRBD1. V was clipped by 7 bases and J by 8 bases; unmatched bases: 7. Germline assignment: CDR1 MNHEY and CDR2 SVGAGI. The CDR3 is 12 amino acids. The chain's CDR3 is CASTNRGGGYTF. CDR3 coding DNA: TGTGCCAGCACCAACAGGGGAGGCGGCTACACCTTC.

The V and J genes are TRBV5-4 and TRBJ2-5, with D perhaps given as TRBD1 or TRBD2 (5 bases each). This CDR3 region has 17 residues. Trimming shortened V by 4 bases and J by 5 bases, and 24 bases separated the two germline ends. CDR1 and CDR2 from the germline V gene are SGHNT and YYREEE (reference sequence). The CDR3 spells CASSPGLGTVNGETQYF. The DNA of the CDR3 is TGTGCCAGCAGCCCGGGCCTGGGGACGGTAAATGGGGAGACCCAGTACTTC.

This rearrangement joins TRBV5-4 to TRBJ2-2; D call uncertain. The CDR3 covers 12 residues. The germline V gene has CDR1 SGHNT and CDR2 YYREEE (reference sequence). With 6 bases removed from V and 2 bases from J, the gap between germline ends came to 5 bases. The CDR3 DNA reads TGTGCCAGCAACAGTAACACCGGGGAGCTGTTTTTT. This translates into CASNSNTGELFF.

The rearrangement uses TRBV6-1 and TRBJ1-6; TRBD1 matches at 7 bases. From germline, CDR1 is MNHNS and CDR2 SASEGT. The CDR3 has 14 residues. With 4 bases clipped from V and 5 bases from J, the junction kept 2 bases outside the gene matches. The CDR3 is CASSGQGNNSPLHF. The CDR3, as DNA: TGTGCCAGCAGTGGACAGGGAAATAATTCACCCCTCCACTTT.

The chain employs TRBV19 and TRBJ2-2; perhaps D is TRBD1 or TRBD2 (5 bases each). Trimming took 8 bases from V and 5 from J, leaving 15 bases between them. In germline, CDR1 is LNHDA, CDR2 SQIVND (reference sequence). The CDR3 is made up of 14 amino acids. CDR3 sequence: CASRLGVGTGELFF. The CDR3 nucleotides read TGTGCCAGTCGACTGGGGGTGGGAACCGGGGAGCTGTTTTTT.

This clone was seen only a few times. The chain links TRBV28 to TRBJ2-7; TRBD2 matches at 11 bases. CDR3 length: 14 amino acids. The germline gives CDR1 MDHEN, CDR2 SYDVKM. The ends lost 6 bases at V and 2 bases at J; junction bases unmatched: 3. CDR3 nucleotide sequence: TGTGCCAGCAGCCGGGGACTAGCGGCCTACGAGCAGTACTTC. Translating gives CASSRGLAAYEQYF.

V gene TRBV18 combines with J gene TRBJ1-5; D ambiguous. Trimming cost V 2 bases and J 0 bases, with 8 bases left between them. The CDR3 runs to 15 residues. Germline V gene sequence: CDR1 KGHSH, CDR2 LQKENI. The CDR3 nucleotides are TGTGCCAGCTCACCAAGCACAAATAGCAATCAGCCCCAGCATTTT. Amino acid sequence: CASSPSTNSNQPQHF.

This chain connects TRBV20-1 to TRBJ1-2; no reliable D call. CDR3 size: 10 residues. Germline loops: CDR1 DFQATT, CDR2 SNEGSKA (reference sequence). Written as DNA, the CDR3 is TGCAGGCCCAAACCGGGTGGCTACACCTTC. This sequence encodes CRPKPGGYTF.

V gene TRBV7-2 combines with J gene TRBJ2-7, with TRBD2 as a possible D gene (5 bases). Trimming stripped 1 base from V and 4 bases from J, with 11 bases between. CDR1 and CDR2 from the germline V gene are SGHTA and FQGNSA. This CDR3 is built from 14 residues. This CDR3 is CASSLGRAQYEQYF. Here the CDR3 DNA reads TGTGCCAGCAGCTTAGGGCGGGCTCAATACGAGCAGTACTTC.

The CDR3 DNA reads TGTGCCTGGAGCGTAAAAGGGACTAGCGGGAGCTACGAGCAGTACTTC. Protein product: CAWSVKGTSGSYEQYF. The chain joins TRBV30 to TRBJ2-7; TRBD2 matches 14 bases. V was clipped by 3 bases and J by 3 bases; unmatched bases: 7. The V gene's germline CDR1 is GTSNPN and CDR2 SVGIG (reference sequence). CDR3 length: 16 residues.

This clone was observed a handful of times. This chain joins TRBV11-3 and TRBJ2-2; D is unclear. The V and J ends lost 1 base and 1 base respectively, with 4 bases between them. This CDR3 is built from 14 residues. Per the germline V gene, CDR1 is SGHNT and CDR2 is YENEEA. The CDR3 here is CASSLVGNTGELFF. CDR3 DNA: TGTGCCAGCAGCTTAGTAGGGAACACCGGGGAGCTGTTTTTT.

A note on this clone: The same CDR3 also results from other DNA sequences found in this sample. The rearrangement joins TRBV10-3 to TRBJ2-1; D remains unclear. Germline assignment: CDR1 ENHRY and CDR2 SYGVKD. V was pared by 0 bases and J by 8 bases, with 5 bases between. The CDR3 is made up of 12 amino acids. CDR3 nucleotides: TGTGCCATCAGTGAGTCTCGGGATGAGCAGTTCTTC. This encodes CAISESRDEQFF.

The CDR3 DNA is TGCGCCAGCAGCCAAGATAGGGGGCGCAAAGTATTTTCGAACACTGAAGCTTTCTTT. This gives the protein CASSQDRGRKVFSNTEAFF. The chain couples TRBV4-1 to TRBJ1-1; 7 nucleotides match TRBD1. V trimming: 0 bases; J trimming: 1 base; junction bases outside the gene matches: 14. The CDR3 is 19 amino acids. The V gene's germline CDR1 is MGHRA and CDR2 YSYEKL.

The chain combines TRBV5-4 with TRBJ2-5, with 8 bases identical to TRBD2. Germline loops: CDR1 SGHNT, CDR2 YYREEE (reference sequence). The CDR3 loop spans 14 amino acids. The V gene end was trimmed by 5 bases and the J gene end by 2 bases; junction bases not matched to a gene: 5. Written as DNA, the CDR3 is TGTGCCAGCAGGGAAGGGACTAGACAAGAGACCCAGTACTTC. Translating it yields CASREGTRQETQYF. The variable domain in full, with the rest retrieved from reference TRBV5-4 and TRBJ2-5, is ETGVTQSPTHLIKTRGQQVTLRCSSQSGHNTVSWYQQALGQGPQFIFQYYREEENGRGNFPPRFSGLQFPNYSSELNVNALELDDSALYLCASREGTRQETQYFGPGTRLLVL.

This chain links TRBV10-3 with TRBJ2-7; 7 bases fit TRBD1. V was clipped by 11 bases and J by 1 base; unmatched bases: 8. The CDR3 consists of 13 residues. Germline loops: CDR1 ENHRY, CDR2 SYGVKD. This CDR3 reads CAAIAGGSYEQYF. DNA of the CDR3: TGTGCCGCCATTGCAGGGGGTTCCTACGAGCAGTACTTC.

V and J are TRBV18 and TRBJ2-3; 8 positions match TRBD1. With 3 bases clipped from V and 6 bases from J, the junction kept 8 bases outside the gene matches. CDR1 KGHSH and CDR2 LQKENI come from the germline V gene. This CDR3 region has 15 residues. The CDR3 sequence: CASSPETGAQDTQYF. In DNA, the CDR3 is TGTGCCAGCTCACCTGAGACAGGGGCCCAGGATACGCAGTATTTT.

The chain carries TRBV11-2 and TRBJ2-3, with TRBD2 as a possible D gene (5 bases). The CDR3 contains 16 residues. Germline CDR1 SGHAT, CDR2 FQNNGV. Between the trimmed V and J ends, which lost 4 bases and 1 base, there was a span of 15 bases. CDR3 loop: CASSSGVWGGTDTQYF. CDR3 sequence (DNA): TGTGCCAGCAGCTCAGGAGTCTGGGGAGGCACAGATACGCAGTATTTT.

This clone came up once. The rearrangement uses TRBV2 and TRBJ2-5; 11 bases agree with TRBD1. The J segment lost 8 bases and the V segment lost 5 bases, leaving 13 bases of the junction unmatched. Germline V gives CDR1 SNHLY, CDR2 FYNNEI. The CDR3 has 16 residues. CDR3 loop: CASSLLTGTGGFTQYF. CDR3 in DNA: TGTGCCAGCAGTCTGTTAACCGGGACAGGGGGTTTTACCCAGTACTTC.

This clone occurred a few times. The chain has TRBV10-1 and TRBJ1-1; D is unresolved. The CDR3 spans 13 residues. V dropped 3 bases and J dropped 3 bases, with 8 bases sitting between them. The germline V gene has CDR1 WNHNN and CDR2 SYGVQD (reference sequence). Here the CDR3 DNA reads TGCGCCAGCAGTGACGGCGGGCACACTGAAGCTTTCTTT. Its protein is CASSDGGHTEAFF.

The chain employs TRBV4-3 and TRBJ2-5; 7 bases are a match to TRBD2. Germline assignment: CDR1 LGHNA and CDR2 YSLEER. CDR3 length: 16 residues. With 4 bases clipped from V and 4 bases from J, the junction kept 12 bases outside the gene matches. CDR3 sequence (DNA): TGCGCCAGCAGCCTCGCGGGGGACCTACAATCAGAGACCCAGTACTTC. Protein product: CASSLAGDLQSETQYF.

V usage is TRBV5-6 and J usage is TRBJ2-2; D gene ambiguous. The germline V gene has CDR1 SGHDT and CDR2 YYEEEE. Trimming shortened V by 2 bases and J by 0 bases, and 8 bases separated the two germline ends. The CDR3 runs 15 residues. CDR3 amino acids: CASSLRSANTGELFF. Written as DNA, the CDR3 is TGTGCCAGCAGCTTACGGAGCGCGAACACCGGGGAGCTGTTTTTT.